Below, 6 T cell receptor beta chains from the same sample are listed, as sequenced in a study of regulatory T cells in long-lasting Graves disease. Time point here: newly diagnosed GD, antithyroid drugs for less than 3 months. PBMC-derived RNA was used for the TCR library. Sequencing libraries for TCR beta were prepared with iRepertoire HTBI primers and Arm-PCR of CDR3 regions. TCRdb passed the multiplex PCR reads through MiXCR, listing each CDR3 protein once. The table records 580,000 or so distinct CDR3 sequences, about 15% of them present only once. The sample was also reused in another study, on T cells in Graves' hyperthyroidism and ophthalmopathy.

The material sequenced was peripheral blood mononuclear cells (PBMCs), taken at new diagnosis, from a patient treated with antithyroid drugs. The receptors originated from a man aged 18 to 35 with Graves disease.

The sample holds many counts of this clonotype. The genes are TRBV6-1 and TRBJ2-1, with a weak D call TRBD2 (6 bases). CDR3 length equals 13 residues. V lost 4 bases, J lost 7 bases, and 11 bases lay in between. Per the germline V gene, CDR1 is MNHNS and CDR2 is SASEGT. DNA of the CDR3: TGTGCCAGCAGTGTGGGGGGTTGGAATGAGCAGTTCTTC. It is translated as CASSVGGWNEQFF.

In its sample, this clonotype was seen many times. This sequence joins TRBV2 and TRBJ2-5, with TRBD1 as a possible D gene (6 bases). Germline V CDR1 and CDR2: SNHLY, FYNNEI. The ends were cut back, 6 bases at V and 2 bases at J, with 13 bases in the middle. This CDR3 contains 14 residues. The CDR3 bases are TGTGCCAGCAGAAACCGTGACAGGCAAGAGACCCAGTACTTC. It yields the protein CASRNRDRQETQYF.

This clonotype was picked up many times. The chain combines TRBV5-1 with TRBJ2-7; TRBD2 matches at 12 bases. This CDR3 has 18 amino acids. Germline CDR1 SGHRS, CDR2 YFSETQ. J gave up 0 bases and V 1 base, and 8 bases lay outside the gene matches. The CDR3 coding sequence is TGCGCCAGCAGCTTGCCCCTAGCGGGAGGGCTCAGCTCCTACGAGCAGTACTTC. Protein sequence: CASSLPLAGGLSSYEQYF.

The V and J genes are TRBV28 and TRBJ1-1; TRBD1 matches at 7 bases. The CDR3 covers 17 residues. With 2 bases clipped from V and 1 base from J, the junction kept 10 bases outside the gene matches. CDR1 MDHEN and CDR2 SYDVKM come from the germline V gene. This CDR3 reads CASSLPQGTNPNTEAFF. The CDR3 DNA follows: TGTGCCAGCAGTTTACCACAGGGGACAAATCCGAACACTGAAGCTTTCTTT.

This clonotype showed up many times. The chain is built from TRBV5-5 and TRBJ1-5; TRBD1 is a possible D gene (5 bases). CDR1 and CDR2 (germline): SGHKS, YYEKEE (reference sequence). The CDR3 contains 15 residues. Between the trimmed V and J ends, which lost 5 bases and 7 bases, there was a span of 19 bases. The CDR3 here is CASRTDIGGTQPQHF. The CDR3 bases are TGTGCCAGCAGGACGGACATTGGAGGGACCCAGCCCCAGCATTTT.

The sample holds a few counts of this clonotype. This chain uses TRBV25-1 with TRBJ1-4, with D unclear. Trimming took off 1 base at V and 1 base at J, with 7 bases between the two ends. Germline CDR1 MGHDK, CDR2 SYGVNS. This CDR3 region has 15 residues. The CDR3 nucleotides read TGTGCCAGCAGTGAATCGGGGAGAACTAATGAAAAACTGTTTTTT. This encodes CASSESGRTNEKLFF.